The 10 T cell receptor beta chains reported below all come from one sample, sequenced in a study of tumor-infiltrating lymphocytes in primary liver carcinoma. Without any cell sorting, about 20-31 mg of bulk tissue yielded co-extracted RNA and DNA. Making TCR beta cDNA involved around 540 ng total RNA and a constant-region primer. It was through three nested multiplex PCR rounds of slightly modified ARM-PCR that TCR beta libraries arose. The first two PCR rounds used TRBV1-TRBV30 forward primers with a C-beta reverse primer, roughly 10 cycles each. A single record per CDR3 protein comes from TCRdb applying MiXCR to the multiplex PCR reads. The repertoire has approximately 60,000 distinct CDR3 sequences, over 65% of them found once; the top ten carry approximately 50%. The sequencing sample was made of liver tumor tissue from sampling region 2. As for subset: tumor region T2, inferior pole. These receptor sequences come from a man aged 40-55 years with primary liver carcinoma and hepatitis B virus infection.

This clonotype was seen many times. The chain is built from TRBV12-3 or TRBV12-4 and TRBJ2-7, with 10 bases lining up with TRBD1. This CDR3 comprises 15 residues. The trim removed 4 bases at V and 3 bases at J, leaving 6 bases unmatched. CDR3 protein: CASSSPRDRGYEQYF. CDR3 DNA sequence: TGTGCCAGCAGTTCCCCCCGGGACAGGGGCTACGAGCAGTACTTC.

This clonotype was seen a handful of times. This chain links TRBV20-1 with TRBJ2-7; 7 bases map to TRBD1. From germline, CDR1 is DFQATT and CDR2 SNEGSKA (reference sequence). V lost 3 bases and J lost 2; bases outside the gene matches: 4. This CDR3 has 13 residues. Here the CDR3 reads CSARGDSPYEQYF. CDR3 nucleotide sequence: TGCAGTGCTAGGGGGGACAGCCCCTACGAGCAGTACTTC.

This clonotype has only a few counts. A single base separates this from a much larger clone, so it may be a read error. V usage is TRBV6-5 and J usage is TRBJ2-7; no reliable D call. CDR1 is MNHEY, CDR2 SVGAGI, per germline. The length of the CDR3 is 18 residues. Trimming stripped 2 bases from V and 2 bases from J, with 22 bases between. DNA for the CDR3: TGTGCCAGCAGTTACAAGGGCCCTGCCACTTCGACACCCTACGAGCAGTACTTC. As protein: CASSYKGPATSTPYEQYF.

This clonotype was observed a single time. The conserved closing phenylalanine or tryptophan is absent in this CDR3, likely reflecting a read error. It is unclear where the CDR3 begins or ends on the DNA, so no DNA is shown, and the CDR3 is as TCRdb lists it. The rearrangement links TRBV6-5 to TRBJ2-7; TRBD2 is taken as the D call from the table, unchecked against the DNA. With termini counted, the CDR3 has 14 amino acids. Germline V lookup: CDR1 MNHEY, CDR2 SVGAGI. The CDR3 spells CVSSFTGTSDEQYL.

With respect to this clonotype: The junction does not match germline at one end; this may be a read error. V usage is TRBV29-1 and J usage is TRBJ2-3; possible D gene TRBD1, 6 bases. Germline CDR1 and CDR2: SQVTM and ANQGSEA. This CDR3 has 18 residues. CDR3 loop: CSVEGHGVIHHSTDSQYF. CDR3 DNA: TGCAGCGTTGAGGGACATGGGGTGATCCACCATTCCACAGATTCGCAGTATTTT.

This clonotype occurred a few times. The CDR3 sequence: CATSPRGGNRETQYF. The CDR3 DNA sequence: TGTGCCACCAGCCCTAGGGGGGGTAATAGAGAGACCCAGTACTTC. The gene calls are TRBV24-1 and TRBJ2-5; tentative D call: TRBD2 (7 bases). Germline V gene data show CDR1 as KGHDR and CDR2 as SFDVKD. V lost 7 bases, J lost 4 bases, and 18 bases lay in between. This CDR3 spans 15 amino acids.

Remarks on this clonotype: Germline is not matched at one junction end, which may reflect a read error. The CDR3 is CASREKRSYEEYF. CDR3 bases: TGTGCCAGCAGGGAGAAGCGATCCTACGAGGAGTACTTC. The rearrangement joins TRBV11-1 to TRBJ2-7; no definite D call. Germline V CDR1 and CDR2: SGHAT, FQDESV (reference sequence). This CDR3 contains 13 residues.

Note on this clonotype: The junction and the germline gene differ at one end; a read error may be behind it. The CDR3 loop is CVSSLDRGSLHEQYF. In nucleotides, the CDR3 is TGTGTCAGCAGCTTGGATCGCGGGAGCCTACACGAGCAGTACTTC. The rearrangement links TRBV5-4 to TRBJ2-7; 7 bases are shared with TRBD2. This CDR3 has 15 amino acids. Germline V gives CDR1 SGHNT, CDR2 YYREEE (reference sequence).

The sample holds many counts of this clonotype. DNA of the CDR3: TGTGCCAGCAGTCGTAACATTCACGAGCAGTACTTC. It is translated as CASSRNIHEQYF. The gene calls are TRBV28 and TRBJ2-7; D call uncertain. Per germline, CDR1 MDHEN and CDR2 SYDVKM. V lost 5 bases to trimming and J lost 5 bases, with 10 bases between them. The CDR3 consists of 12 residues.

As for this clonotype: The conserved final phenylalanine or tryptophan is absent from the CDR3, which likely points to a read error. The gene calls are TRBV5-1 and TRBJ1-2; D unresolved. This CDR3 has 15 amino acids. The V gene's germline CDR1 is SGHRS and CDR2 YFSETQ. CDR3: CASSFDGAANYGYTL. The CDR3 DNA follows: TGCGCCAGCAGCTTTGATGGAGCAGCTAACTATGGTTACACCCTC.